This record concerns one T cell receptor beta chain sequence. The antigen remains unidentified. Repertoires were generated with immunoSEQ multiplex PCR, while TCRdb's copy carries only in-frame clones and drops some. The data contain more than 45,000 clones, around 82% of them singletons. The CDR3 sequence is 13 residues long. The V end lost 0 bases, the J end lost 2 bases, and 8 bases lay between the germline ends. In germline, CDR1 is GTSNPN, CDR2 SVGIG (reference sequence). The data were obtained in a study of OX40 agonist ivuxolimab in advanced cancers. General study results and limits: Low clonal expansion, among the lowest seen, marked partial responders at 0.1-3.0 mg/kg.

This receptor was obtained from an adult with an advanced solid tumor such as melanoma, head and neck, liver or kidney cancer. The sequenced sample was CD4+ or CD8+ T cells sorted from blood, obtained in a trial of the OX40 agonist ivuxolimab. The rearrangement uses TRBV30 and TRBJ2-7; D gene unclear. The CDR3 spells CAWSVSGPYEQYF. The CDR3 DNA reads TGTGCCTGGAGTGTAAGTGGGCCCTACGAGCAGTACTTC.